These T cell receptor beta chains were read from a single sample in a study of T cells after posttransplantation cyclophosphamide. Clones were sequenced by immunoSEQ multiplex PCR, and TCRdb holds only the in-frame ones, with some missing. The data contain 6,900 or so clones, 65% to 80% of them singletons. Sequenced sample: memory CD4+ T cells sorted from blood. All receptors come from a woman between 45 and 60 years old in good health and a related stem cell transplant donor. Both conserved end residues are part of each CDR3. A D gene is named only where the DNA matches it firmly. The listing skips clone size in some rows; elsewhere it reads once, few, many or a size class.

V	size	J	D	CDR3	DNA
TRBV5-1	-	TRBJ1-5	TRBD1	CASSPMGGQGDQPQHF	TGCGCCAGCAGCCCGATGGGGGGCCAGGGGGATCAGCCCCAGCATTTT
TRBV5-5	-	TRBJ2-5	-	CASSLAVGQETQYF	TGTGCCAGCAGCTTGGCTGTCGGCCAAGAGACCCAGTACTTC
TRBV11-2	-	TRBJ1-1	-	CASSTGQNTEAFF	TGTGCCAGCAGTACAGGGCAGAACACTGAAGCTTTCTTT
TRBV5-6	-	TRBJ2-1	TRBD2	CASSLGLAGGRGYNEQFF	TGTGCCAGCAGCTTGGGACTAGCGGGAGGTCGGGGGTACAATGAGCAGTTCTTC
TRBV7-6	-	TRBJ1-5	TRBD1	CASSIGQGIQPQHF	TGTGCCAGCAGCATAGGACAGGGCATTCAGCCCCAGCATTTT
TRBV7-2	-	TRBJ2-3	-	CASQIQVTHTDTQYF	TGTGCCAGCCAAATCCAAGTAACACACACAGATACGCAGTATTTT
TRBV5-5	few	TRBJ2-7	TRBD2	CASSLVRWTSGTYEQYF	TGTGCCAGCAGCCTCGTCCGTTGGACTAGCGGGACCTACGAGCAGTACTTC
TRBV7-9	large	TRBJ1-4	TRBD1	CASSDRDSEKLFF	TGTGCCAGCAGCGACCGGGACAGTGAAAAACTGTTTTTT
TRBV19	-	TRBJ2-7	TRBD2	CARGGAGFYEQYF	TGTGCCAGGGGAGGGGCGGGGTTCTACGAGCAGTACTTC
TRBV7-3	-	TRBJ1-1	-	CASSPLPGGTEAFF	TGTGCCAGCAGCCCCCTACCGGGAGGAACTGAAGCTTTCTTT
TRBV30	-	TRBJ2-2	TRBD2	CAIWPGLAGGGELFF	TGTGCCATATGGCCCGGACTAGCGGGAGGCGGGGAGCTGTTTTTT
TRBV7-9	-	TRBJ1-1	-	CASSLASTGTNTEAFF	TGTGCCAGCAGCTTAGCGTCGACAGGAACGAACACTGAAGCTTTCTTT